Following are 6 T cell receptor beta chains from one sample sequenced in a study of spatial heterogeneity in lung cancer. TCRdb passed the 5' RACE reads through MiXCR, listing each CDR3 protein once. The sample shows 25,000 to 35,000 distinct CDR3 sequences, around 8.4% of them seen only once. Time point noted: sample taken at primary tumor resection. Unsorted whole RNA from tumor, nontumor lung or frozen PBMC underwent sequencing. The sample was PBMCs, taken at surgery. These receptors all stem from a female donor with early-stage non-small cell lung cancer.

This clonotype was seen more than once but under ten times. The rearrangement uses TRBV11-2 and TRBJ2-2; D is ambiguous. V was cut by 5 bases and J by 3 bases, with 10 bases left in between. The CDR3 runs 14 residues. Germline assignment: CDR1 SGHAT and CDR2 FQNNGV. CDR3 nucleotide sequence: TGTGCCAGCAGCCCGAGGCCTGACACCGGGGAGCTGTTTTTT. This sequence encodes CASSPRPDTGELFF.

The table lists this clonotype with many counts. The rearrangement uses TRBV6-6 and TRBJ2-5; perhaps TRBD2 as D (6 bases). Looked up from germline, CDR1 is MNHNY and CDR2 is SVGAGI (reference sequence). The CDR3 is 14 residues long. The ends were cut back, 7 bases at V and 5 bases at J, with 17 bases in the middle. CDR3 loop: CASTREAGRETQYF. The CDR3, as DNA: TGTGCCAGCACTCGCGAGGCGGGAAGGGAGACCCAGTACTTC.

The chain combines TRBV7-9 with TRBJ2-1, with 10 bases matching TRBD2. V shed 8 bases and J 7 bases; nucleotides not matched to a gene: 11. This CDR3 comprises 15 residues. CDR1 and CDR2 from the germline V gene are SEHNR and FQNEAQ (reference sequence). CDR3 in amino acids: CASASVLAGGNEQFF. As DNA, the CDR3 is TGTGCCAGCGCGTCCGTATTAGCGGGAGGTAATGAGCAGTTCTTC.

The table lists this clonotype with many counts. CDR3 DNA: TGTGCCAGCTCACCATGGGAACAGCTGATAAACACTGAAGCTTTCTTT. Its translation: CASSPWEQLINTEAFF. The rearrangement links TRBV18 to TRBJ1-1; D uncertain. Germline V gives CDR1 KGHSH, CDR2 LQKENI. The CDR3 has 16 residues. The V and J ends lost 2 bases and 2 bases respectively, with 15 bases between them.

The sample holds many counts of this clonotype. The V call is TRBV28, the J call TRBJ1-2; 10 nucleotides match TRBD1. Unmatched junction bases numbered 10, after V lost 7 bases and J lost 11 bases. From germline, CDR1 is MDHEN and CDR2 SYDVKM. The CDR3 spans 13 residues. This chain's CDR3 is CASTRQGALDYTF. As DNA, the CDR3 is TGTGCCAGCACTCGACAGGGGGCTTTGGATTACACCTTC.

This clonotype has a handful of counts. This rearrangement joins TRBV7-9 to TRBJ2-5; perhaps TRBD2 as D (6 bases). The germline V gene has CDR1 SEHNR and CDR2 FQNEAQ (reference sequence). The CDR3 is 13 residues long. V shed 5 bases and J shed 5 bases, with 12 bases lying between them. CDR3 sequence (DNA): TGTGCCAGCAGCGTCGTGGGGAGGGAGACCCAGTACTTC. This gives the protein CASSVVGRETQYF.